The TCR beta chain described here comes from a study of shared clonotypes between healthy human individuals. General study points: What rarefaction showed was incomplete sorted-subset sequencing despite large depth.

CD8 cells classed as naive were CD45RO-negative and positively selected for CCR7, excluding terminally differentiated effector memory CD45RA+ cells. On this clone: What it binds is not known.

Samples underwent the assay at deep level. The repertoire was sequenced with immunoSEQ multiplex PCR; TCRdb's copy has only in-frame clones and lacks some. This table holds over 2 million clones, approximately 94% found once. This CDR3 comprises 13 residues. Germline V gene data show CDR1 as SQVTM and CDR2 as ANQGSEA. The material sequenced was naive CD8+ T cells sorted from blood. The V call is TRBV29-1, the J call TRBJ2-1; no reliable D call. The sequence was collected from a man between 18 and 29 years old in good health. CDR3: CSAHDFANSEQFF. The CDR3 region has the DNA TGCAGTGCCCACGACTTTGCGAACAGTGAGCAGTTCTTC.